Below are 17 T cell receptor beta chains sequenced from a single sample in a study of human T cells and chemical hapten exposure. TCRdb called the RACE reads again in MiXCR, with one record for every CDR3 protein. The data show some 100,000 distinct CDR3 sequences, about 9.6% seen once. Time point: patch test 2, 6 weeks after DPC sensitization. Sample treatment: therapeutic diphenylcyclopropenone sensitization with weekly scalp DPC. Sequences were derived from whole blood, sampled in connection with sensitization to the hapten diphenylcyclopropenone (DPC). These receptors were obtained from a middle-aged woman with alopecia areata. Some clones in this sample may be carry-over from other donors' samples.

This chain links TRBV7-9 with TRBJ1-4; maybe TRBD1 (6 bases). Germline CDR1 SEHNR, CDR2 FQNEAQ (reference sequence). The CDR3 has 13 residues. Trimming removed 3 bases at V and 10 bases at J, with 12 bases between. The chain's CDR3 is CASSFGDNGKLFF. Here the CDR3 DNA reads TGTGCCAGCAGCTTCGGGGACAACGGAAAACTGTTTTTT. The full variable domain, rest sourced from reference TRBV7-9 and TRBJ1-4, is DTGVSQNPRHKITKRGQNVTFRCDPISEHNRLYWYRQTLGQGPEFLTYFQNEAQLEKSRLLSDRFSAERPKGSFSTLEIQRTEQGDSAMYLCASSFGDNGKLFFGSGTQLSVL.

The J gene is TRBJ1-1, the V gene TRBV29-1; the match to TRBD1 covers 8 bases. The CDR3 covers 14 residues. Germline trimming cut 6 bases from V and 2 bases from J; bases unmatched to any gene: 8. Per the germline V gene, CDR1 is SQVTM and CDR2 is ANQGSEA. The CDR3 DNA sequence: TGCAGCGTCGGACAGGGTACTGCCAACACTGAAGCTTTCTTT. Protein: CSVGQGTANTEAFF. Full variable domain (rest looked up from reference TRBV29-1 and TRBJ1-1): SAVISQKPSRDICQRGTSLTIQCQVDSQVTMMFWYRQQPGQSLTLIATANQGSEATYESGFVIDKFPISRPNLTFSTLTVSNMSPEDSSIYLCSVGQGTANTEAFFGQGTRLTVV.

This clonotype was picked up a small number of times. The rearrangement joins TRBV7-2 to TRBJ2-5; the match to TRBD1 covers 8 bases. Germline V gives CDR1 SGHTA, CDR2 FQGNSA. Trimming cost V 1 base and J 5 bases; bases outside gene matches: 6. The CDR3 consists of 15 residues. CDR3 loop: CASSLEDRGRETQYF. DNA for the CDR3: TGTGCCAGCAGCTTAGAAGACAGGGGTCGGGAGACCCAGTACTTC.

The gene calls are TRBV20-1 and TRBJ2-3; TRBD1 agrees at 7 bases. The trim removed 7 bases at V and 2 bases at J, leaving 6 bases unmatched. The germline V gene has CDR1 DFQATT and CDR2 SNEGSKA (reference sequence). This CDR3 is 13 amino acids long. CDR3 DNA sequence: TGCAGTGTGGAAGGGGGCCACACAGATACGCAGTATTTT. It codes for CSVEGGHTDTQYF.

In this sample, this clonotype turned up a few times. The V and J genes are TRBV4-2 and TRBJ2-5, with 11 nucleotides matching TRBD1. Germline CDR1 LGHNA, CDR2 YNFKEQ. Trimming cost V 0 bases and J 4 bases; bases outside gene matches: 4. The length of the CDR3 is 16 residues. CDR3 DNA sequence: TGTGCCAGCAGCCAAGACAGGACAGGGGGCAGAGAGACCCAGTACTTC. The encoded protein is CASSQDRTGGRETQYF.

This clonotype occurred a few times. CDR3 sequence (DNA): TGTGCCAGCACTCTAAACCATTTCGGGCAGTACTTC. Residues: CASTLNHFGQYF. The chain uses TRBV6-6 and TRBJ2-7; D gene unclear. CDR3 length: 12 residues. Germline V gene data show CDR1 as MNHNY and CDR2 as SVGAGI (reference sequence). Trimming took 7 bases from V and 9 from J, leaving 16 bases between them.

This clonotype was observed at least ten times. The chain is built from TRBV19 and TRBJ2-2; TRBD1 matches 7 bases. This CDR3 region has 15 residues. The ends lost 7 bases at V and 4 bases at J; junction bases unmatched: 9. Germline V gene sequence: CDR1 LNHDA, CDR2 SQIVND (reference sequence). CDR3 residues: CASTPTGRPTGELFF. CDR3 nucleotide sequence: TGTGCCAGTACCCCGACAGGGCGACCCACCGGGGAGCTGTTTTTT.

This clonotype was detected many times. In DNA, the CDR3 is TGCAGCAGTGACAGGGAGACAGATACGCAGTATTTT. Protein: CSSDRETDTQYF. The rearrangement joins TRBV29-1 to TRBJ2-3; 7 bases line up with TRBD1. The CDR3 contains 12 residues. The trim removed 8 bases at V and 3 bases at J, leaving 5 bases unmatched. CDR1 SQVTM and CDR2 ANQGSEA come from the germline V gene.

This clonotype was recorded a few times. The V and J genes are TRBV11-2 and TRBJ2-3; 7 bases map to TRBD2. Per the germline V gene, CDR1 is SGHAT and CDR2 is FQNNGV. The CDR3 loop spans 16 amino acids. Losses at the gene ends were 0 bases for V and 3 bases for J; bases not matched to a gene: 6. CDR3 in amino acids: CASSLDAAGLTDTQYF. The CDR3 nucleotides read TGTGCCAGCAGCTTAGACGCAGCGGGACTTACAGATACGCAGTATTTT.

This clonotype was detected ten times or more. The chain is built from TRBV29-1 and TRBJ2-7, with 13 nucleotides matching TRBD2. The V and J ends lost 7 bases and 2 bases, in that order; junction bases with no gene match: 5. Germline CDR1 is SQVTM and CDR2 is ANQGSEA. The CDR3 contains 14 residues. The CDR3 DNA reads TGCAGCGCAATACTAGCGGGAGGGGCCTACGAGCAGTACTTC. It encodes CSAILAGGAYEQYF.

This clonotype was recorded at least ten times. The chain links TRBV6-2 or TRBV6-3 to TRBJ2-7; possible D gene TRBD1, 5 bases. V dropped 0 bases and J dropped 4 bases, with 13 bases sitting between them. From germline, CDR1 is MNHEY and CDR2 SVGEGT. The CDR3 covers 15 residues. The CDR3 bases are TGTGCCAGCAGTTACTCGACTTGGACAATGTACGAGCAGTACTTC. This gives the protein CASSYSTWTMYEQYF.

This clonotype was seen a few times. This chain connects TRBV7-2 to TRBJ2-1; D gene ambiguous. This CDR3 is 13 amino acids long. Trimming removed 3 bases at V and 0 bases at J, with 3 bases between. The germline V gene has CDR1 SGHTA and CDR2 FQGNSA. CDR3 sequence: CASSFSSYNEQFF. The CDR3 DNA follows: TGTGCCAGCAGCTTCAGCTCCTACAATGAGCAGTTCTTC. The full variable domain, completed using reference TRBV7-2 and TRBJ2-1, is GAGVSQSPSNKVTEKGKDVELRCDPISGHTALYWYRQSLGQGLEFLIYFQGNSAPDKSGLPSDRFSAERTGGSVSTLTIQRTQQEDSAVYLCASSFSSYNEQFFGPGTRLTVL.

This clonotype was detected ten times or more. The CDR3, as DNA: TGTGCCAGCAGTGCCCGGGACAGGGGGCGAGAGACCCAGTACTTC. Translating it yields CASSARDRGRETQYF. The chain combines TRBV27 with TRBJ2-5; TRBD1 matches 12 bases. This CDR3 spans 15 amino acids. The V segment lost 5 bases and the J segment 4 bases; nucleotides outside the gene matches: 5. CDR1 is MNHEY, CDR2 SMNVEV, per germline (reference sequence).

In its sample, this clonotype was seen many times. This chain connects TRBV29-1 to TRBJ2-7, with D tentatively TRBD2 (5 bases). V was shortened by 4 bases and J by 4 bases, with 14 bases between the two germline ends. Per germline, CDR1 SQVTM and CDR2 ANQGSEA. The CDR3 spans 13 residues. This chain's CDR3 is CSVVLPGRYEQYF. As DNA, the CDR3 is TGCAGCGTTGTCCTCCCGGGGAGATACGAGCAGTACTTC.

This clonotype was seen ten or more times. The CDR3 region is CASSLTDTEAFF. The DNA for the CDR3 is TGTGCCAGCAGCTTAACGGACACTGAAGCTTTCTTT. The chain links TRBV7-9 to TRBJ1-1, with unresolved D. Germline lookup yields CDR1 SEHNR and CDR2 FQNEAQ (reference sequence). V shed 2 bases and J shed 3 bases, with 4 bases lying between them. The CDR3 spans 12 residues.

This clonotype was found many times. The rearrangement links TRBV7-9 to TRBJ1-6; tentative D call: TRBD1 (6 bases). The CDR3 is made up of 13 amino acids. V was shortened by 7 bases and J by 7 bases, with 11 bases between the two germline ends. From germline, CDR1 is SEHNR and CDR2 FQNEAQ (reference sequence). The CDR3 protein is CASTGHPNSPLHF. The CDR3 nucleotides are TGTGCCAGCACGGGACACCCGAATTCACCCCTCCACTTT.

The gene calls are TRBV28 and TRBJ2-7; D not resolved. The V end was cut by 4 bases, the J end by 7 bases, with 11 bases between. The CDR3 is 12 residues long. Germline CDR1 is MDHEN and CDR2 is SYDVKM. This CDR3 is CASSSSVYEQYF. The CDR3 DNA reads TGTGCCAGCAGTTCCTCTGTTTATGAGCAGTACTTC.